The subject of this entry is one T cell receptor (beta chain). The data belong to a study of blood T cell repertoires in COVID-19. Study details: Acute-phase and convalescent COVID-19 samples originated in the United States, Italy and Spain. Nucleic acid was either cDNA or gDNA, and it came from T cells, B-cell-depleted T cells, or PBMCs.

Assay used: immunoSEQ multiplex PCR; TCRdb lists only in-frame clones, some missing. Of over 45,000 clones in the sample, about 88% were seen once. Input material: peripheral blood. The receptor was isolated from a man aged 60 to 75 with active COVID-19.

The CDR3 reads CASSQVLAGGREQFF. CDR3 nucleotides: TGCGCCAGCAGCCAAGTCTTAGCGGGAGGGCGAGAGCAGTTCTTC. The V call is TRBV4-1, the J call TRBJ2-1, with TRBD2 matching 11 bases. J was trimmed by 10 bases and V by 1 base; bases with no gene match: 6. This CDR3 has 15 amino acids. Germline V lookup: CDR1 MGHRA, CDR2 YSYEKL.